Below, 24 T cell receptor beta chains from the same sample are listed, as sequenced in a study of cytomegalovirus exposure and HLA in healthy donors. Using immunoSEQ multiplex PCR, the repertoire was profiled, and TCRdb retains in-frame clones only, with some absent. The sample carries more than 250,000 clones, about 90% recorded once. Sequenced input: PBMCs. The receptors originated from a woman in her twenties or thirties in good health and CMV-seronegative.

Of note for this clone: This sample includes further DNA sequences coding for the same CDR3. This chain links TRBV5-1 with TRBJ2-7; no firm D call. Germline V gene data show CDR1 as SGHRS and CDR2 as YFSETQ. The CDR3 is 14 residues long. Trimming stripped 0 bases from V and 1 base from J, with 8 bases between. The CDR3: CASSLAGTSYEQYF. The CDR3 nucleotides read TGCGCCAGCAGCTTGGCCGGCACTTCCTACGAGCAGTACTTC. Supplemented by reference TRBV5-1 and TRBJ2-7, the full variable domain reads KAGVTQTPRYLIKTRGQQVTLSCSPISGHRSVSWYQQTPGQGLQFLFEYFSETQRNKGNFPGRFSGRQFSNSRSEMNVSTLELGDSALYLCASSLAGTSYEQYFGPGTRLTVT.

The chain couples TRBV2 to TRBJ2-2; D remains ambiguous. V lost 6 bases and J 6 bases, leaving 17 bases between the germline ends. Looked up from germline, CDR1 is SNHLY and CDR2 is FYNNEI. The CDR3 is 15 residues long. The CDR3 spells CASSLTEYPAGELFF. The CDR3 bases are TGTGCCAGCAGCCTAACCGAATACCCCGCCGGGGAGCTGTTTTTT.

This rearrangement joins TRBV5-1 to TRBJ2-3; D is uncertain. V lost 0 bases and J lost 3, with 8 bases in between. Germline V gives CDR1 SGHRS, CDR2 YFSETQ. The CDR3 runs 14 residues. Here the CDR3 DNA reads TGCGCCAGCAGCTTGGTGACTGGAACAGATACGCAGTATTTT. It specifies CASSLVTGTDTQYF.

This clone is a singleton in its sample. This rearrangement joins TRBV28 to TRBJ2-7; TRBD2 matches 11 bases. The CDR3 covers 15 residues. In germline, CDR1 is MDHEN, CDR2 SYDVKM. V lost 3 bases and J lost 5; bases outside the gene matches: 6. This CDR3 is CASSFRGLAVHEQYF. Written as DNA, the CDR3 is TGTGCCAGCAGTTTCAGGGGACTAGCGGTTCACGAGCAGTACTTC.

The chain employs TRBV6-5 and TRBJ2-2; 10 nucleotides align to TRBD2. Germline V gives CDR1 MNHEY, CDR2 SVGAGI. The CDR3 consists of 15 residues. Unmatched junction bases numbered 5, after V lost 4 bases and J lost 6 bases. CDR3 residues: CASSLASGRSGELFF. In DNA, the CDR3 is TGTGCCAGCAGTTTGGCTAGCGGGAGATCCGGGGAGCTGTTTTTT.

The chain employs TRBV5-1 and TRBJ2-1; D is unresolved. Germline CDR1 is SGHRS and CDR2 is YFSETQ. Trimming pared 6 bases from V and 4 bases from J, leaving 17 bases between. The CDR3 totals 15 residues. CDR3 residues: CASTFGVAAYNEQFF. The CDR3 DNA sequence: TGCGCCAGCACCTTTGGGGTGGCGGCTTACAATGAGCAGTTCTTC.

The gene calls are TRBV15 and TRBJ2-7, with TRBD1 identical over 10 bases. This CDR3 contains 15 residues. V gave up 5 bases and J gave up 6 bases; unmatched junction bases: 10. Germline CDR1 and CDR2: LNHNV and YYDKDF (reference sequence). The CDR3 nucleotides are TGTGCCACCAGCTCGCGGGGACAGGGGTCGGCCGAGCAGTACTTC. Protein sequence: CATSSRGQGSAEQYF.

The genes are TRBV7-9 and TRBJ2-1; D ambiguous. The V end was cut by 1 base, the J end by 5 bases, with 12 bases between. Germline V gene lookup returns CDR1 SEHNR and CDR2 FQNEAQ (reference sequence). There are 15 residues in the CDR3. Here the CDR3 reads CASSLGTRGDNEQFF. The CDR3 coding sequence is TGTGCCAGCAGCTTAGGGACGAGAGGCGACAATGAGCAGTTCTTC. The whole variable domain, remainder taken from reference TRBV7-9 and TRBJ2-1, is DTGVSQNPRHKITKRGQNVTFRCDPISEHNRLYWYRQTLGQGPEFLTYFQNEAQLEKSRLLSDRFSAERPKGSFSTLEIQRTEQGDSAMYLCASSLGTRGDNEQFFGPGTRLTVL.

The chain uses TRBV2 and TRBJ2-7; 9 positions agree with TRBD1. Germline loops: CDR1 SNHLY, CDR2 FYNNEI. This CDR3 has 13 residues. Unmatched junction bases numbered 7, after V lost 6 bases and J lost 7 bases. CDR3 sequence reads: CASRLGQGWEQYF. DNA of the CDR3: TGTGCCAGCAGACTGGGACAGGGATGGGAGCAGTACTTC.

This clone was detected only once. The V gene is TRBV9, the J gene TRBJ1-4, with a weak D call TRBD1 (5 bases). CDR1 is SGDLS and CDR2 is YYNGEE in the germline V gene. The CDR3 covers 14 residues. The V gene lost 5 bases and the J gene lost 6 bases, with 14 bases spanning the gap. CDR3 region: CASSAPEGDEKLFF. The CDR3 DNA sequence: TGTGCCAGCAGTGCACCGGAAGGGGATGAAAAACTGTTTTTT.

DNA for the CDR3: TGCGCCAGCAGCCTGGAGGACAGTAGCACAGATACGCAGTATTTT. Translating it yields CASSLEDSSTDTQYF. This rearrangement joins TRBV5-1 to TRBJ2-3; D perhaps matches TRBD1 (6 bases). Germline values: CDR1 SGHRS, CDR2 YFSETQ. V shed 4 bases and J shed 0 bases, with 12 bases lying between them. This CDR3 has 15 residues.

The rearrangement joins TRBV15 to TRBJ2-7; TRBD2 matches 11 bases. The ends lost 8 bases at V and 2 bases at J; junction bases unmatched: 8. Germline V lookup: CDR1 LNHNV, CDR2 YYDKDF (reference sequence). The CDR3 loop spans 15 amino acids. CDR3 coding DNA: TGTGCCACCGCTCCAACTAGCGGGAGACCCTACGAGCAGTACTTC. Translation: CATAPTSGRPYEQYF.

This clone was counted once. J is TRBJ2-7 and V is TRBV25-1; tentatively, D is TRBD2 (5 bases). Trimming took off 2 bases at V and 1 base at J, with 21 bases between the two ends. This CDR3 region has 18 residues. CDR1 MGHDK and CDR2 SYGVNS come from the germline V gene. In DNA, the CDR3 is TGTGCCAGCAGTGAAACGTCGGGCTGCGGTCGGGAATCCTACGAGCAGTACTTC. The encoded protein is CASSETSGCGRESYEQYF.

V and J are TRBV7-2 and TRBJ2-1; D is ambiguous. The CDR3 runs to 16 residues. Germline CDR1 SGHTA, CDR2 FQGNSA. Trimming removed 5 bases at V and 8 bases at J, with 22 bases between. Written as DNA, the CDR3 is TGTGCCAGCAGCCAAGCTGTGGTTTATGGTATCGATGAGCAGTTCTTC. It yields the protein CASSQAVVYGIDEQFF.

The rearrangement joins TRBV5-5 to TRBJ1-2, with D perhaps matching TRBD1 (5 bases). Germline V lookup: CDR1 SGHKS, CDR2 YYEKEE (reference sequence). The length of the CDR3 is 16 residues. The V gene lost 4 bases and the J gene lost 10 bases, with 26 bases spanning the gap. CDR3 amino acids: CASSRLEGTSFVLYTF. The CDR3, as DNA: TGTGCCAGCAGCCGACTTGAAGGGACTTCCTTCGTCCTCTACACCTTC.

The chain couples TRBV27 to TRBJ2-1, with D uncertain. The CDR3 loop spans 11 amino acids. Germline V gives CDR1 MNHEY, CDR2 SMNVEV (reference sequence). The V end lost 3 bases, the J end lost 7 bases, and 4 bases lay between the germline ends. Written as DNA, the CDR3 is TGTGCCAGCAGTTTCTTAAATGAGCAGTTCTTC. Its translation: CASSFLNEQFF.

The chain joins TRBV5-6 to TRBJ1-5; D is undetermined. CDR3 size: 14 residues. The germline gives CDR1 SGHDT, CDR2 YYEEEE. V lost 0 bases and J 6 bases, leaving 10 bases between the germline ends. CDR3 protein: CASSLGGVRQPQHF. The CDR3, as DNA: TGTGCCAGCAGCTTGGGCGGGGTTCGTCAGCCCCAGCATTTT.

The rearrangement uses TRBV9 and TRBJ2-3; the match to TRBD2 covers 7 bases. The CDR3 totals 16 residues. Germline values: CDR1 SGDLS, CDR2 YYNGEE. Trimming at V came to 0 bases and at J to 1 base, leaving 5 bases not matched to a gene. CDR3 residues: CASSVGGGEGTDTQYF. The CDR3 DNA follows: TGTGCCAGCAGCGTAGGGGGAGGGGAGGGCACAGATACGCAGTATTTT. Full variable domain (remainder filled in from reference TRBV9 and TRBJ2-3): DSGVTQTPKHLITATGQRVTLRCSPRSGDLSVYWYQQSLDQGLQFLIQYYNGEERAKGNILERFSAQQFPDLHSELNLSSLELGDSALYFCASSVGGGEGTDTQYFGPGTRLTVL.

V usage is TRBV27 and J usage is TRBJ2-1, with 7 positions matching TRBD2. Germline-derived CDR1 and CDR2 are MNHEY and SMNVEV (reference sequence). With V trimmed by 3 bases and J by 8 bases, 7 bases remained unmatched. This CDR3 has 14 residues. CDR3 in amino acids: CASSFGGSIHEQFF. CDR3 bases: TGTGCCAGCAGTTTTGGCGGGAGTATCCATGAGCAGTTCTTC.

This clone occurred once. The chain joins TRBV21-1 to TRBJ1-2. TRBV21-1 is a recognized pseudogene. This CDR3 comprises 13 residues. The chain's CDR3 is CASSREYRVGYTF. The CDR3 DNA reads TGTGCCAGCAGCAGGGAGTATCGTGTTGGCTACACCTTC.

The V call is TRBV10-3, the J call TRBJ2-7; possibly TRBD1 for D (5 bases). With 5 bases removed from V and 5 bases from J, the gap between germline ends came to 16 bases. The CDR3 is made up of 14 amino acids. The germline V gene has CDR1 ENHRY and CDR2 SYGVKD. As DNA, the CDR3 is TGTGCCATCAGTCCCCCTGCCAGGGTCCACGAGCAGTACTTC. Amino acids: CAISPPARVHEQYF.

The CDR3 spells CASRAPLTSGRARTNEQFF. CDR3 coding DNA: TGTGCCAGCAGAGCCCCGCTGACTAGCGGGAGGGCTCGTACCAATGAGCAGTTCTTC. V is TRBV28 and J is TRBJ2-1; 14 bases align to TRBD2. V lost 6 bases to trimming and J lost 6 bases; unmatched junction nucleotides: 16. The length of the CDR3 is 19 residues. Germline V lookup: CDR1 MDHEN, CDR2 SYDVKM.

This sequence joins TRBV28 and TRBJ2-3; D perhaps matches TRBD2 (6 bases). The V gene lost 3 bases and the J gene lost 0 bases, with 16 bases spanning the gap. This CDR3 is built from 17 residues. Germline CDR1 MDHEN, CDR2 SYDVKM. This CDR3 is CASSLARLGKSTDTQYF. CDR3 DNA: TGTGCCAGCAGTTTGGCCCGACTAGGAAAGAGCACAGATACGCAGTATTTT.

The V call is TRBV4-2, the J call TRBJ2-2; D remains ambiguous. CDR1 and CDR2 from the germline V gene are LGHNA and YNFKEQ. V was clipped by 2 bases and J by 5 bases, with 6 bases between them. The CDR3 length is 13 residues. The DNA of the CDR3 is TGTGCCAGCAGCCAACGTACGACCGGGGAGCTGTTTTTT. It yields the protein CASSQRTTGELFF.